This T cell receptor (beta chain) was identified during a study of shared clonotypes between healthy human individuals. Notes on the study in general: Non-shared clonotypes had lower generation probabilities than clonotypes shared by all four sorted-subset donors.

Note on this clone: Its antigen is unidentified.

Replicate PCRs run on sorted subsets employed around 200 ng DNA, 30,000 to 35,000 T cell genomes. Generated by immunoSEQ multiplex PCR, the TCRdb table keeps only in-frame clones and is missing some. The sample contains around 350,000 clones, 70% to 75% of which appear only once. What was sequenced was memory CD4+ T cells sorted from blood. The subset here: CD45RA-negative fraction. The sequence derives from a man aged 30 to 39 in good health.

The CDR3 reads CASSLRGLYEQYF. The CDR3 DNA is TGTGCCAGCAGCTTAAGGGGGCTCTACGAGCAGTACTTC. The V and J genes are TRBV5-4 and TRBJ2-5; 7 bases align to TRBD1. TRBJ2-7 matches the DNA end more closely, so the J call is doubtful. The CDR3 length is 13 residues. Germline V gives CDR1 SGHNT, CDR2 YYREEE (reference sequence).